This T cell receptor (beta chain) stems from a study of CXCR3-negative and CXCR3-positive naive CD8 T cells. Overall study: Sequencing yielded 150 million or so TRB reads, roughly 1.5 +/- 0.3 million per library.

This CDR3 is built from 14 residues. Germline values: CDR1 MNHNY, CDR2 SVGAGI (reference sequence). Study-wide findings and caveats: Comparably high diversity was seen in both naive subsets, and much lower diversity in memory CD8+ cells.

UMI-labeled 5' RACE yielded the TRB cDNA libraries. No DNA is given; TCRdb re-called the 5' RACE reads and lists each CDR3 protein once. The record lists about 62,000 distinct CDR3 sequences, of which the ten most abundant hold about 4.5%. Sorts performed in triplicate captured 250,000 to 350,000 cells each from every CD8+ T cell subset. For this clonotype: Antigen unknown.

Input material: naive CXCR3- CD8+ T cells from blood. Subset defined: CD45RO-CCR7+CD27+CD95- naive CD8+ T cells lacking CXCR3 (TNR3-). The TCR originated in a human donor in good health. Some clones in this sample may be carry-over from other donors' samples. This chain uses TRBV6-6 with TRBJ2-1; TCRdb lists TRBD1, though no DNA is available to test this call. CDR3 region: CASSYLAGSGEQFF.